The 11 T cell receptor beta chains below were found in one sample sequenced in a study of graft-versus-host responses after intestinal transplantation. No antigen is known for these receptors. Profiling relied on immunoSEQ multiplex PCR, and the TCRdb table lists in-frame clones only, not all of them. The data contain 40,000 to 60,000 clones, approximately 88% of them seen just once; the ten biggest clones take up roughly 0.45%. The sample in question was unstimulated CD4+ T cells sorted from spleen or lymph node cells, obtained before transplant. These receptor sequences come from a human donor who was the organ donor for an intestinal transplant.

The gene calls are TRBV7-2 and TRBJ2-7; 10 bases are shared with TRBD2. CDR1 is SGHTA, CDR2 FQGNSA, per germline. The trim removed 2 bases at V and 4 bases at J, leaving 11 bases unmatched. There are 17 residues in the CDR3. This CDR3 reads CASSLFYRGLAFYEQYF. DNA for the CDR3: TGTGCCAGCAGCTTATTTTATAGGGGACTAGCGTTTTACGAGCAGTACTTC.

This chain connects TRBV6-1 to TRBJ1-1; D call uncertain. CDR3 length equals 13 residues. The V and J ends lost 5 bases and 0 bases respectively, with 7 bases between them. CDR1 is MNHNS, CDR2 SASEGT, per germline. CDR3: CASSKTVNTEAFF. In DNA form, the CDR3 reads TGTGCCAGCAGTAAGACGGTGAACACTGAAGCTTTCTTT.

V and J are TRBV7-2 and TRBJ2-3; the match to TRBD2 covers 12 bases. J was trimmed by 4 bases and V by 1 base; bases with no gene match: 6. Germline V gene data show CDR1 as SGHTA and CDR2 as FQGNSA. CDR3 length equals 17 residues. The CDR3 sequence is CASSLGVLAGGPDTQYF. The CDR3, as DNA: TGTGCCAGCAGCTTAGGAGTACTAGCGGGGGGCCCAGATACGCAGTATTTT.

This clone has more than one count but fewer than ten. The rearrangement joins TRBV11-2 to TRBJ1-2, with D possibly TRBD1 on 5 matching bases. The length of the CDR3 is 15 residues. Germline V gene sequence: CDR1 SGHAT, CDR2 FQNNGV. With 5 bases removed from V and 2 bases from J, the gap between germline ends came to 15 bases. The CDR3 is CASSPGFMGNYGYTF. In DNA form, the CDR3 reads TGTGCCAGCAGCCCAGGGTTTATGGGGAACTATGGCTACACCTTC.

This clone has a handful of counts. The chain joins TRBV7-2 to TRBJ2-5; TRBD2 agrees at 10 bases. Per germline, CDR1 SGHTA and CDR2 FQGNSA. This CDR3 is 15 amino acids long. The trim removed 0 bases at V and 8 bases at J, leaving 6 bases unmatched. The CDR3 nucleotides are TGTGCCAGCAGCTTAGCGGCTAGCGGGGGCCCCACCCAGTACTTC. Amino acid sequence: CASSLAASGGPTQYF.

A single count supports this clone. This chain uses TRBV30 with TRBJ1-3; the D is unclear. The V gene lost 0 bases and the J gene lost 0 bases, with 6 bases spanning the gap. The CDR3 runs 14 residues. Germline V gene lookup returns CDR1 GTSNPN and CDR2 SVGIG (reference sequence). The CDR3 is CAWSVRDSGNTIYF. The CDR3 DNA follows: TGTGCCTGGAGTGTGCGGGACTCTGGAAACACCATATATTTT.

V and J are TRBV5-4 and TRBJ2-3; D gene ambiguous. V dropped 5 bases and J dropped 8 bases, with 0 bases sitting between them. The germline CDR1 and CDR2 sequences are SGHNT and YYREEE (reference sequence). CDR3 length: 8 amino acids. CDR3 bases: TGTGCCAGCAGTACGCAGTATTTT. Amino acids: CASSTQYF.

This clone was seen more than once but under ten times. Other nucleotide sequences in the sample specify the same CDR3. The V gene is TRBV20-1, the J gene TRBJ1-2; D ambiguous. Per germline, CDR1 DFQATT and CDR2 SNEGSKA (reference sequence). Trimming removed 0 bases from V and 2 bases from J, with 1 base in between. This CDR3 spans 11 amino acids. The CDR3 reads CSARDNYGYTF. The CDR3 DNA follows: TGCAGTGCTAGAGACAACTATGGCTACACCTTC.

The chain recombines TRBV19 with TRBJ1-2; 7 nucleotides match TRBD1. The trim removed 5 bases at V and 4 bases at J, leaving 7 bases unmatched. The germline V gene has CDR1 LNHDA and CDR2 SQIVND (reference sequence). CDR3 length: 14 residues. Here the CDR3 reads CASSQGQILYGYTF. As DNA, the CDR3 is TGTGCCAGTAGTCAGGGACAGATCCTCTATGGCTACACCTTC.

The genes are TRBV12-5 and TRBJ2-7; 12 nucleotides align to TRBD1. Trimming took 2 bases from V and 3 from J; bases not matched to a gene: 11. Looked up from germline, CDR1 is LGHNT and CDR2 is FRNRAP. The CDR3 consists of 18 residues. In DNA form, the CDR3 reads TGTGCTAGTGGTTTGTGGGGACAGGGGGCCAAGAGGATCTACGAGCAGTACTTC. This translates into CASGLWGQGAKRIYEQYF.

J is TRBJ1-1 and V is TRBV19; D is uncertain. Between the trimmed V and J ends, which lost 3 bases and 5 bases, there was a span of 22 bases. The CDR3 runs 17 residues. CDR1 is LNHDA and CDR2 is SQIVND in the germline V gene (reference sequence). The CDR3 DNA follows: TGTGCCAGTAGTATCCGTTCGCAAACTCCTCTGGGAACTGAAGCTTTCTTT. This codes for CASSIRSQTPLGTEAFF.